Below, 17 T cell receptor beta chains from the same sample are listed, as sequenced in a study of CD8 T cells in Susac syndrome. After extraction with the RNeasy kit, about 0.45 to 1 ug of the RNA was reverse transcribed using random hexamers. Each CDR3 protein gets one entry after TCRdb re-called the immunoSEQ multiplex PCR reads with MiXCR. The table records around 170,000 distinct CDR3 sequences, almost 96% of them present only once. Sequencing input: CD4+ T cells from PBMCs. The receptor source for this set is a human donor with Susac syndrome.

The chain couples TRBV25-1 to TRBJ2-1; D is unclear. This CDR3 region has 14 residues. The germline V gene encodes CDR1 MGHDK and CDR2 SYGVNS. Trimming removed 1 base at V and 9 bases at J, with 13 bases between. The CDR3: CASSELEPPGEQFF. In nucleotides, the CDR3 is TGTGCCAGCAGTGAATTGGAGCCTCCGGGTGAGCAGTTCTTC.

The CDR3 bases are TGTGCCAGCAGCTTGGGGCGTTGGGCAGATACGCAGTATTTT. Translating it yields CASSLGRWADTQYF. The V and J genes are TRBV12-3 or TRBV12-4 and TRBJ2-3; TRBD1 is a possible D gene (5 bases). The CDR3 contains 14 residues. Trimming pared 6 bases from V and 4 bases from J, leaving 14 bases between.

The V gene is TRBV2, the J gene TRBJ2-3; 7 bases fit TRBD2. The CDR3 loop spans 15 amino acids. V dropped 6 bases and J dropped 0; count of bases not matched to a gene: 6. The germline V gene encodes CDR1 SNHLY and CDR2 FYNNEI. CDR3 region: CASRAASGSTDTQYF. The CDR3 coding sequence is TGTGCCAGCAGGGCGGCTAGCGGAAGCACAGATACGCAGTATTTT. Looking up the rest from reference TRBV2 and TRBJ2-3 gives the full variable domain: EPEVTQTPSHQVTQMGQEVILRCVPISNHLYFYWYRQILGQKVEFLVSFYNNEISEKSEIFDDQFSVERPDGSNFTLKIRSTKLEDSAMYFCASRAASGSTDTQYFGPGTRLTVL.

This rearrangement joins TRBV3-1 to TRBJ2-5; D is undetermined. V was cut by 3 bases and J by 1 base, with 6 bases left in between. Per the germline V gene, CDR1 is LGHDT and CDR2 is YNNKEL (reference sequence). This CDR3 spans 13 amino acids. The CDR3 reads CASSQGFQETQYF. The DNA of the CDR3 is TGTGCCAGCAGCCAGGGTTTCCAAGAGACCCAGTACTTC.

J is TRBJ2-5 and V is TRBV4-1; 14 nucleotides agree with TRBD2. Germline-derived CDR1 and CDR2 are MGHRA and YSYEKL. The junction had 17 bases not matched to a gene; V was cut back by 3 bases and J by 5 bases. The CDR3 sequence is 20 residues long. The CDR3 loop is CASSHPPPTTSGGALETQYF. The CDR3 region has the DNA TGCGCCAGCAGCCACCCCCCCCCGACGACTAGCGGGGGGGCCTTGGAGACCCAGTACTTC.

Written as DNA, the CDR3 is TGCAGCTTCTCCCCGGGAGGAGCCCGAGCTTTCTTT. Translated, it gives CSFSPGGARAFF. V and J are TRBV29-1 and TRBJ1-1; D uncertain. The germline V gene encodes CDR1 SQVTM and CDR2 ANQGSEA. The length of the CDR3 is 12 residues. Trimming removed 8 bases from V and 10 bases from J, with 20 bases in between.

The chain employs TRBV4-1 and TRBJ1-5; 8 bases map to TRBD1. Germline V CDR1 and CDR2: MGHRA, YSYEKL. The CDR3 is 16 amino acids. V was pared by 4 bases and J by 1 base, with 6 bases of the junction left unmatched. Here the CDR3 reads CASSPGQGPSNQPQHF. The CDR3 DNA sequence: TGCGCCAGCAGCCCCGGACAGGGACCGAGCAATCAGCCCCAGCATTTT.

The genes are TRBV7-9 and TRBJ1-2; no reliable D call. Germline V gene lookup returns CDR1 SEHNR and CDR2 FQNEAQ (reference sequence). CDR3 length: 15 amino acids. The V gene lost 0 bases and the J gene lost 4 bases, with 12 bases spanning the gap. CDR3 sequence reads: CASSLASAVGYGYTF. The CDR3 DNA follows: TGTGCCAGCAGCTTAGCGTCGGCAGTGGGCTATGGCTACACCTTC. Filled out from reference TRBV7-9 and TRBJ1-2, the complete variable domain reads DTGVSQNPRHKITKRGQNVTFRCDPISEHNRLYWYRQTLGQGPEFLTYFQNEAQLEKSRLLSDRFSAERPKGSFSTLEIQRTEQGDSAMYLCASSLASAVGYGYTFGSGTRLTVV.

The chain's CDR3 is CASSWSPYDSSGANVLTF. The CDR3 DNA follows: TGTGCCAGCAGTTGGTCACCCTATGACAGCTCTGGGGCCAACGTCCTGACTTTC. The gene calls are TRBV27 and TRBJ2-6; D possibly corresponds to TRBD1 (5 bases). Trimming pared 4 bases from V and 0 bases from J, leaving 16 bases between. Germline CDR1 reads MNHEY; CDR2 reads SMNVEV (reference sequence). The CDR3 runs to 18 residues.

The chain combines TRBV25-1 with TRBJ2-2; 12 bases are shared with TRBD2. Trimming removed 3 bases from V and 3 bases from J; junction bases left unmatched: 2. Germline lookup yields CDR1 MGHDK and CDR2 SYGVNS. The CDR3 is 16 amino acids. The DNA of the CDR3 is TGTGCCAGCAGTGAGGGGACTAGCGGGTACACCGGGGAGCTGTTTTTT. Residues: CASSEGTSGYTGELFF.

The V gene is TRBV5-1, the J gene TRBJ2-3, with no clear D. The germline CDR1 and CDR2 sequences are SGHRS and YFSETQ. The ends were cut back, 0 bases at V and 6 bases at J, with 11 bases in the middle. This CDR3 is 14 amino acids long. The CDR3 DNA reads TGCGCCAGCAGCTTGGGACCTCAGGAGGATACGCAGTATTTT. Translating gives CASSLGPQEDTQYF.

V usage is TRBV4-1 and J usage is TRBJ1-6; D might be TRBD1 (6 bases). The CDR3 covers 16 residues. V shed 0 bases and J shed 7 bases, with 13 bases lying between them. Germline CDR1 reads MGHRA; CDR2 reads YSYEKL. CDR3 sequence reads: CASSQEPTGRNSPLHF. CDR3 in DNA: TGCGCCAGCAGCCAAGAACCCACAGGGAGAAATTCACCCCTCCACTTT.

The J gene is TRBJ1-1, the V gene TRBV20-1, with D maybe TRBD1 (5 bases). Germline CDR1 DFQATT, CDR2 SNEGSKA (reference sequence). The CDR3 extends over 13 amino acids. Between the trimmed V and J ends, which lost 4 bases and 4 bases, there was a span of 13 bases. The CDR3 DNA reads TGCAGTGCTACACCGACAGTACTCACTGAAGCTTTCTTT. It specifies CSATPTVLTEAFF.

This chain joins TRBV5-1 and TRBJ1-6, with D hard to call. The germline CDR1 and CDR2 sequences are SGHRS and YFSETQ. V was pared by 8 bases and J by 1 base, with 16 bases between. The CDR3 has 16 residues. The CDR3: CASSPRTESYNSPLHF. CDR3 sequence (DNA): TGCGCCAGTAGCCCAAGGACGGAGTCCTATAATTCACCCCTCCACTTT.

This rearrangement joins TRBV7-8 to TRBJ2-1; 9 positions match TRBD2. Trimming removed 0 bases from V and 1 base from J; junction bases left unmatched: 1. CDR3 length: 16 amino acids. Germline CDR1 and CDR2: SGHVS and FQNEAQ. The DNA of the CDR3 is TGTGCCAGCAGCTTAGCGGCGGGGGGGTCCTACAATGAGCAGTTCTTC. Residues: CASSLAAGGSYNEQFF.

This CDR3 is CASSDRTGLRSDEQYF. The CDR3 nucleotides are TGTGCCAGCAGCGATCGGACAGGCCTCCGGAGCGACGAGCAGTACTTC. The chain employs TRBV9 and TRBJ2-7; 7 bases are a match to TRBD1. This CDR3 spans 16 amino acids. Unmatched junction bases numbered 14, after V lost 3 bases and J lost 5 bases. CDR1 and CDR2 (germline): SGDLS, YYNGEE.

V gene TRBV9 combines with J gene TRBJ1-2; 9 bases map to TRBD1. The V gene's germline CDR1 is SGDLS and CDR2 YYNGEE. The length of the CDR3 is 15 residues. Losses at the gene ends were 4 bases for V and 8 bases for J; bases not matched to a gene: 12. In nucleotides, the CDR3 is TGTGCCAGCAGCTCCCACGGACAGGGGATCTTAGGCTACACCTTC. Its protein product is CASSSHGQGILGYTF. Full variable domain (remainder filled in from reference TRBV9 and TRBJ1-2): DSGVTQTPKHLITATGQRVTLRCSPRSGDLSVYWYQQSLDQGLQFLIQYYNGEERAKGNILERFSAQQFPDLHSELNLSSLELGDSALYFCASSSHGQGILGYTFGSGTRLTVV.